The 14 T cell receptor beta chains below were found in one sample sequenced in a study of cytomegalovirus exposure and HLA in healthy donors. The PCR used 60 Vbeta and 13 Jbeta primers. The protocol was immunoSEQ multiplex PCR, while the TCRdb copy is restricted to in-frame clones and leaves out a portion. The data show 110,000 or so clones, approximately 80% seen once. The sequencing input was PBMCs. The receptors derive from a man in his fifties or sixties in good health and CMV-seropositive.

The chain carries TRBV18 and TRBJ1-2; 9 positions agree with TRBD1. Germline V lookup: CDR1 KGHSH, CDR2 LQKENI. CDR3 length: 13 residues. Losses at the gene ends were 3 bases for V and 6 bases for J; bases not matched to a gene: 2. The DNA of the CDR3 is TGTGCCAGCTCACCGGGACAGGGTCATGGCTACACCTTC. This translates into CASSPGQGHGYTF. Looking up the rest from reference TRBV18 and TRBJ1-2 gives the full variable domain: NAGVMQNPRHLVRRRGQEARLRCSPMKGHSHVYWYRQLPEEGLKFMVYLQKENIIDESGMPKERFSAEFPKEGPSILRIQQVVRGDSAAYFCASSPGQGHGYTFGSGTRLTVV.

The rearrangement joins TRBV2 to TRBJ1-2; D remains ambiguous. The germline V and J ends were trimmed by 6 bases and 8 bases, with 16 bases remaining between them. This CDR3 region has 13 residues. Germline V gives CDR1 SNHLY, CDR2 FYNNEI. The CDR3 is CASSRPGSWGYTF. As DNA, the CDR3 is TGTGCCAGCAGCCGGCCGGGATCGTGGGGCTACACCTTC.

V usage is TRBV6-5 and J usage is TRBJ2-7; 7 nucleotides agree with TRBD1. CDR3 length: 13 amino acids. Trimming took 4 bases from V and 7 from J; bases not matched to a gene: 7. Germline CDR1 reads MNHEY; CDR2 reads SVGAGI. Written as DNA, the CDR3 is TGTGCCAGCAGTTTGACAGGGCGAGGAGAGCAGTACTTC. It is translated as CASSLTGRGEQYF.

The rearrangement uses TRBV4-1 and TRBJ1-1; 7 positions agree with TRBD1. The CDR3 loop spans 15 amino acids. With V trimmed by 5 bases and J by 4 bases, 10 bases remained unmatched. The V gene's germline CDR1 is MGHRA and CDR2 YSYEKL. DNA for the CDR3: TGCGCCAGCAGCTCGGGACAGCGGACGTTCACTGAAGCTTTCTTT. Translating it yields CASSSGQRTFTEAFF.

The chain combines TRBV5-4 with TRBJ2-1; a possible D gene is TRBD2 (7 bases). The germline gives CDR1 SGHNT, CDR2 YYREEE (reference sequence). The V end was cut by 0 bases, the J end by 6 bases, with 16 bases between. The CDR3 consists of 16 residues. The CDR3 spells CASSLGTRGVGNEQFF. The DNA of the CDR3 is TGTGCCAGCAGCTTGGGGACTAGGGGGGTGGGCAATGAGCAGTTCTTC.

This clone was detected only once. The gene calls are TRBV5-1 and TRBJ1-4; 9 nucleotides match TRBD1. The CDR3 is made up of 14 amino acids. The junction had 7 bases not matched to a gene; V was cut back by 5 bases and J by 8 bases. Germline CDR1 and CDR2: SGHRS and YFSETQ. CDR3 loop: CASRSGTGLEKLFF. As DNA, the CDR3 is TGCGCCAGCAGGTCCGGGACAGGGTTGGAAAAACTGTTTTTT.

The chain links TRBV7-2 to TRBJ2-5; D call uncertain. Trimming took 6 bases from V and 13 from J, leaving 15 bases between them. The CDR3 has 11 residues. Germline lookup yields CDR1 SGHTA and CDR2 FQGNSA. CDR3 nucleotide sequence: TGTGCCAGCAGGGAAATGGAGTTGCTGTACTTC. Translated, it gives CASREMELLYF. Variable domain in full (rest from reference TRBV7-2 and TRBJ2-5): GAGVSQSPSNKVTEKGKDVELRCDPISGHTALYWYRQSLGQGLEFLIYFQGNSAPDKSGLPSDRFSAERTGGSVSTLTIQRTQQEDSAVYLCASREMELLYFGPGTRLLVL.

The V gene is TRBV6-1, the J gene TRBJ2-3; possible D gene TRBD2, 6 bases. The CDR3 consists of 13 residues. Trimming took off 8 bases at V and 3 bases at J, with 12 bases between the two ends. Germline V gives CDR1 MNHNS, CDR2 SASEGT. The CDR3 coding sequence is TGTGCCAGCGTGGTGGGAGGAACAGATACGCAGTATTTT. Translation: CASVVGGTDTQYF.

The table lists this clone with a count of one. The chain recombines TRBV5-1 with TRBJ2-1; D possibly corresponds to TRBD1 (5 bases). The CDR3 sequence is 14 residues long. V gave up 4 bases and J gave up 5 bases, with 13 bases separating them. The V gene's germline CDR1 is SGHRS and CDR2 YFSETQ. The CDR3, as DNA: TGCGCCAGCAGCCTTGGGGCCTCGAACAATGAGCAGTTCTTC. Protein: CASSLGASNNEQFF.

On this clone: Other nucleotide sequences from this sample produce the same CDR3. V usage is TRBV18 and J usage is TRBJ2-1; TRBD2 is a possible D gene (5 bases). V was pared by 0 bases and J by 4 bases, with 10 bases between. Germline V lookup: CDR1 KGHSH, CDR2 LQKENI. This CDR3 spans 15 amino acids. CDR3 sequence (DNA): TGTGCCAGCTCACCACCAAGCGGCGGGTACAATGAGCAGTTCTTC. Its protein product is CASSPPSGGYNEQFF.

J is TRBJ2-1 and V is TRBV7-2; D remains unclear. This CDR3 contains 13 residues. Trimming shortened V by 4 bases and J by 8 bases, and 12 bases separated the two germline ends. Per the germline V gene, CDR1 is SGHTA and CDR2 is FQGNSA. The CDR3 is CASSSNLQDEQFF. The CDR3 nucleotides are TGTGCCAGCAGCTCAAACCTCCAGGATGAGCAGTTCTTC.

The chain employs TRBV4-1 and TRBJ1-3; D possibly corresponds to TRBD1 (6 bases). Germline CDR1 reads MGHRA; CDR2 reads YSYEKL. V lost 4 bases, J lost 4 bases, and 14 bases lay in between. The CDR3 covers 15 residues. The CDR3 loop reads CASSPRGAGGNTIYF. CDR3 coding DNA: TGCGCCAGCAGCCCCCGGGGGGCTGGAGGAAACACCATATATTTT.

In its sample, this clone was seen once. The rearrangement uses TRBV6-1 and TRBJ2-3, with TRBD2 identical over 12 bases. Germline CDR1 reads MNHNS; CDR2 reads SASEGT. The CDR3 sequence is 17 residues long. J lost 3 bases, V lost 3 bases, and 7 bases had no gene match. The DNA for the CDR3 is TGTGCCAGCAGTGATGGACTAGCGGGGCTTCGGACAGATACGCAGTATTTT. As protein: CASSDGLAGLRTDTQYF.

The genes are TRBV28 and TRBJ1-2; 7 bases line up with TRBD1. V gave up 7 bases and J gave up 8 bases; unmatched junction bases: 4. CDR3 length equals 11 residues. CDR1 and CDR2 from the germline V gene are MDHEN and SYDVKM. CDR3: CASTGQVGYTF. CDR3 nucleotide sequence: TGTGCCAGCACCGGACAGGTCGGCTACACCTTC.